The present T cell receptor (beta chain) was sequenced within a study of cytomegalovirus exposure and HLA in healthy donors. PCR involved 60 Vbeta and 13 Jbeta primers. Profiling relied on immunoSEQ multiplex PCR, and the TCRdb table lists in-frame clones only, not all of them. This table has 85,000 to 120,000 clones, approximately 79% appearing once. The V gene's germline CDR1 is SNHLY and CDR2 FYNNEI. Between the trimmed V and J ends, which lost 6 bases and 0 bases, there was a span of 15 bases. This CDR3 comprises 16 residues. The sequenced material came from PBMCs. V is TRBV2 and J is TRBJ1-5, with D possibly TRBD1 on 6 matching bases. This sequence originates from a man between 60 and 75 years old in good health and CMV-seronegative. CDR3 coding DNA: TGTGCCAGCAGGGGGGGGGCCTCAAATAGCAATCAGCCCCAGCATTTT. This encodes CASRGGASNSNQPQHF.